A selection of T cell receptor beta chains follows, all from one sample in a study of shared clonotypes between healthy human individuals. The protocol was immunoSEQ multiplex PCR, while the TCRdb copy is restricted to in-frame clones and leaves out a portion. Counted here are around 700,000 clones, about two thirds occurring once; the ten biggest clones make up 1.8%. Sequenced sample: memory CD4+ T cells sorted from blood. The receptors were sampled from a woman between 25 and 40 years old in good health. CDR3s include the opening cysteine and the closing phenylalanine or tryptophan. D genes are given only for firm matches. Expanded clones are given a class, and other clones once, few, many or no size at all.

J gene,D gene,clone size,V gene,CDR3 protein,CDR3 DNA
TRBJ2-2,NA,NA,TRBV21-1,CASSKAHALRAGNTGELFF,TGTGCCAGCAGCAAAGCCCATGCCCTCAGGGCGGGAAACACCGGGGAGCTGTTTTTT
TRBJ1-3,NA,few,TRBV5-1,CASSLGASGNTIYF,TGCGCCAGCAGCTTGGGGGCCTCTGGAAACACCATATATTTT
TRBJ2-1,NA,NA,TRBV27,CASSLSVDGEQFF,TGTGCCAGCAGTTTATCGGTCGATGGTGAGCAGTTCTTC
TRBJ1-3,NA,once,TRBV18,CASSGQESGNTIYF,TGTGCCAGCTCAGGGCAGGAGTCTGGAAACACCATATATTTT
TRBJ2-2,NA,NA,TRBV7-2,CASSLFRITNTGELFF,TGTGCCAGCAGCTTATTTCGGATAACGAACACCGGGGAGCTGTTTTTT
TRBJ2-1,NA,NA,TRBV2,CASNDLASYNEQFF,TGTGCCAGCAACGACCTAGCTTCCTACAATGAGCAGTTCTTC
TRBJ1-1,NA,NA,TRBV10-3,CATQSADTEAFF,TGTGCCACCCAGTCGGCGGACACTGAAGCTTTCTTT
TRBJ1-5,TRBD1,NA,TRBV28,CATHRGLSNQPQHF,TGTGCCACCCACAGGGGTCTTAGCAATCAGCCCCAGCATTTT
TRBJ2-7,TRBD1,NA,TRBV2,CASIADRGGEQYF,TGTGCCAGCATAGCTGACAGGGGAGGCGAGCAGTACTTC
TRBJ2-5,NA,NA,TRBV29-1,CSVAGEGETQYF,TGCAGCGTTGCAGGCGAGGGAGAGACCCAGTACTTC
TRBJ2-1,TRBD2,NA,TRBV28,CASSPGASGRNEQFF,TGTGCCAGCAGTCCCGGGGCTAGCGGGAGGAATGAGCAGTTCTTC
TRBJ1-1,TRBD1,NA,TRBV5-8,CASTSARTGDFEAFF,TGTGCCAGCACCTCAGCCCGGACAGGGGACTTCGAAGCTTTCTTT
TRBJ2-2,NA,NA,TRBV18,CASSHDSNTGELFF,TGTGCCAGCTCACATGACTCCAACACCGGGGAGCTGTTTTTT
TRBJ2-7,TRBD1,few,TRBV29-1,CSVRTGGDEQYF,TGCAGCGTACGGACAGGGGGGGACGAGCAGTACTTC
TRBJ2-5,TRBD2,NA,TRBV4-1,CASSQGGTSGKETQYF,TGCGCCAGCAGCCAAGGCGGGACTAGCGGGAAAGAGACCCAGTACTTC
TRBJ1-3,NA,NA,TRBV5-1,CASSLAGTVYGNTIYF,TGCGCCAGCAGCTTGGCTGGGACGGTCTATGGAAACACCATATATTTT
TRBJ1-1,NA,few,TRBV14,CASSQGQGNTEAFF,TGTGCCAGCAGCCAGGGGCAGGGGAACACTGAAGCTTTCTTT
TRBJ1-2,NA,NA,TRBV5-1,CASSSAGGINYGYTF,TGCGCCAGCAGCTCCGCCGGGGGAATTAACTATGGCTACACCTTC
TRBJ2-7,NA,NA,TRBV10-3,CATWRDATDYEQYF,TGTGCCACCTGGCGGGACGCTACGGACTACGAGCAGTACTTC
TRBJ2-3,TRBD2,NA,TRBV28,CASSLYSTSGRGDTQYF,TGTGCCAGCAGTCTCTATTCTACTAGCGGGAGAGGAGATACGCAGTATTTT
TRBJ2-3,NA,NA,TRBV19,CASSHRDPIRDTQYF,TGTGCCAGTTCTCATCGAGACCCGATCCGGGATACGCAGTATTTT
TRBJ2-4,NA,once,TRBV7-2,CATSQGTRKHIQYF,TGTGCCACTTCTCAGGGGACGCGTAAACACATTCAGTACTTC
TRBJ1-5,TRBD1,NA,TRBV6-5,CASNYGQGAQPQHF,TGTGCCAGCAACTACGGGCAGGGGGCTCAGCCCCAGCATTTT
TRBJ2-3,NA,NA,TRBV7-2,CASSLSWPSTDTQYF,TGTGCCAGCAGCTTAAGTTGGCCGAGCACAGATACGCAGTATTTT
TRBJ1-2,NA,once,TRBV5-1,CASSLPPQGANYGYTF,TGCGCCAGCAGCCTCCCACCGCAGGGAGCTAACTATGGCTACACCTTC
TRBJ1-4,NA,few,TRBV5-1,CASTPWGAGEEKLFF,TGCGCCAGCACCCCTTGGGGGGCTGGTGAAGAAAAACTGTTTTTT
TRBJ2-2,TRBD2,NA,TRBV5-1,CASSRLASNTGELFF,TGCGCCAGCAGCCGACTAGCGTCCAACACCGGGGAGCTGTTTTTT
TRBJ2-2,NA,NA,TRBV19,CASSNRVPGELFF,TGTGCCAGTAGTAACAGGGTCCCCGGGGAGCTGTTTTTT
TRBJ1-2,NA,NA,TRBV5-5,CASSLEAWQDYGYTF,TGTGCCAGCAGCTTGGAGGCTTGGCAGGACTATGGCTACACCTTC
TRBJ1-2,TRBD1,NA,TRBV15,CATSRGTGRGYTF,TGTGCCACCAGCAGGGGGACAGGCCGGGGCTACACCTTC
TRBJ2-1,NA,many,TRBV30,CAWSVLEGHNEQFF,TGTGCCTGGAGTGTGCTAGAAGGGCACAATGAGCAGTTCTTC
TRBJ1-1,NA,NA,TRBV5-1,CASSRLEGLNTEAFF,TGCGCCAGCAGCCGCCTCGAGGGGCTGAACACTGAAGCTTTCTTT
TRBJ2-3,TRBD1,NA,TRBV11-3,CASSSGTAGTDTQYF,TGTGCCAGCAGCTCCGGGACAGCCGGCACAGATACGCAGTATTTT
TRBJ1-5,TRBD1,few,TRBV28,CASSFPWDRGNQPQHF,TGTGCCAGCAGTTTCCCTTGGGACAGGGGTAATCAGCCCCAGCATTTT
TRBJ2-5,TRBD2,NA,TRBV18,CASSPPLAVDETQYF,TGTGCCAGCTCACCACCTCTAGCGGTCGACGAGACCCAGTACTTC
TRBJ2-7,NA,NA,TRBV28,CASSLGTGTWYEQYF,TGTGCCAGCAGTTTAGGCACAGGGACGTGGTACGAGCAGTACTTC
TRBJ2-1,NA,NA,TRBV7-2,CASSQQGYEQFF,TGTGCCAGCAGCCAACAGGGTTATGAGCAGTTCTTC
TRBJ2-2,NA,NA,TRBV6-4,CASSVSGTGELFF,TGTGCCAGCAGTGTTTCGGGTACCGGGGAGCTGTTTTTT
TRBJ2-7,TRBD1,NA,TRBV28,CASSLHSGTDYEQYF,TGTGCCAGCAGCCTCCATTCCGGGACAGACTACGAGCAGTACTTC
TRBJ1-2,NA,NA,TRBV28,CASSTHPGGKGYGYTF,TGTGCCAGCAGCACCCACCCGGGGGGCAAGGGCTATGGCTACACCTTC
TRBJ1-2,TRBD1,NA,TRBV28,CASSRATGLSYGYTF,TGTGCCAGCAGTCGCGCGACAGGGTTATCTTATGGCTACACCTTC
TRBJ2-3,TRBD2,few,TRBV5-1,CASSSGLADFTDTQYF,TGCGCCAGCAGCTCGGGACTAGCGGACTTCACAGATACGCAGTATTTT
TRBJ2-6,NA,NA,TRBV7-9,CASSLAHEGASGANVLTF,TGTGCCAGCAGCTTAGCGCATGAAGGGGCCTCTGGGGCCAACGTCCTGACTTTC
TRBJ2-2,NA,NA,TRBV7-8,CASSTYTGELFF,TGTGCCAGCAGCACGTACACCGGGGAGCTGTTTTTT
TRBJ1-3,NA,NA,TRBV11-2,CASSGLGYSGNTIYF,TGTGCCAGCAGCGGCCTTGGATACTCTGGAAACACCATATATTTT
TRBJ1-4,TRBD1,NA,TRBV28,CASSLLGQGRANEKLFF,TGTGCCAGCAGTTTACTCGGACAGGGGCGGGCTAATGAAAAACTGTTTTTT
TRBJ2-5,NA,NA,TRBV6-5,CASTPSETQYF,TGTGCCAGCACCCCTTCCGAGACCCAGTACTTC
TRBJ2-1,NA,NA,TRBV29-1,CTRLGTGQFF,TGCACCCGTCTAGGGACGGGGCAGTTCTTC
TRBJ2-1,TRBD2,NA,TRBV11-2,CASSPPGTSGSNEQFF,TGTGCCAGCAGCCCGCCCGGGACTAGCGGGAGCAATGAGCAGTTCTTC
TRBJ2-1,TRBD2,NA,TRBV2,CASSGLSGRFDEQFF,TGTGCCAGCAGCGGCCTTAGCGGGAGATTCGATGAGCAGTTCTTC
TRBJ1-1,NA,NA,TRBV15,CATSRDSKLMNTEAFF,TGTGCCACCAGCAGAGATAGTAAACTAATGAACACTGAAGCTTTCTTT
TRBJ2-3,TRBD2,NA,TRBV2,CASSRDGGTQYF,TGTGCCAGCAGTCGGGACGGGGGGACGCAGTATTTT
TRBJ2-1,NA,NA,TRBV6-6,CASSYWLTGDNEQFF,TGTGCCAGCAGTTACTGGCTCACCGGCGACAATGAGCAGTTCTTC
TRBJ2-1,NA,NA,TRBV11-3,CASSYDGSVSNEQFF,TGTGCCAGCAGCTATGACGGGAGCGTTTCCAATGAGCAGTTCTTC
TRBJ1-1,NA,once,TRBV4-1,CASSDKMRTPNTEAFF,TGCGCCAGCAGCGACAAGATGAGGACTCCGAACACTGAAGCTTTCTTT
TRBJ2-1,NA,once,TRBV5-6,CASSLEGRAYNEQFF,TGTGCCAGCAGCTTGGAGGGCCGCGCCTACAATGAGCAGTTCTTC
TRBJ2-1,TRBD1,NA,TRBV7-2,CASSFRGSGGAVQFF,TGTGCCAGCAGCTTCCGTGGTTCAGGGGGCGCGGTGCAGTTCTTC
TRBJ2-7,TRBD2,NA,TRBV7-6,CASGPREGEQYF,TGTGCCAGCGGCCCGAGGGAGGGCGAGCAGTACTTC